This is a list of T cell receptor beta chains from one sample in a study of blood T cell repertoires in COVID-19. Some clones are missing from TCRdb's copy, which holds only in-frame ones; the method was immunoSEQ multiplex PCR. This table has 300,000 to 400,000 clones, approximately 85% appearing once. The source material was peripheral blood. These receptor sequences come from a human donor in a cohort sampled during active COVID-19. The CDR3 runs from the conserved cysteine through the conserved F or W. A D gene is named only where the DNA matches it firmly. Clone size is not always given. Where it is, it says once, few, many or a class for expanded clones.

TRBJ1-2	few	TRBD1	TRBV4-1	CASSQPGTDPRGYTF	TGCGCCAGCAGCCAACCCGGGACAGATCCTAGGGGCTACACCTTC
TRBJ2-7	few	NA	TRBV12-5	CASGLVLGSSYEQYF	TGTGCTAGTGGTTTGGTACTAGGCAGCTCCTACGAGCAGTACTTC
TRBJ2-7	NA	NA	TRBV3-1/TRBV3-2	CASSQVTSSYEQYF	TGTGCCAGCAGCCAAGTGACTAGTTCTTACGAGCAGTACTTC
TRBJ2-2	NA	TRBD1	TRBV6-6	CASRQGANTGELFF	TGTGCCAGCAGGCAGGGGGCGAACACCGGGGAGCTGTTTTTT
TRBJ2-7	NA	NA	TRBV5-1	CASSLGTANEQYF	TGCGCCAGCAGCTTGGGGACAGCGAACGAGCAGTACTTC
TRBJ1-2	NA	NA	TRBV29-1	CSVSQGFYGYTF	TGCAGCGTATCGCAGGGTTTCTATGGCTACACCTTC
TRBJ2-6	NA	NA	TRBV19	CASKGGAGANVLTF	TGTGCCAGTAAAGGGGGGGCTGGGGCCAACGTCCTGACTTTC
TRBJ1-1	NA	NA	TRBV10-2	CASSEANTEAFF	TGCGCCAGCAGTGAAGCGAACACTGAAGCTTTCTTT
TRBJ2-6	NA	TRBD1	TRBV11-2	CASSLRQGAPGANVLTF	TGTGCCAGCAGCTTAAGACAGGGGGCGCCTGGGGCCAACGTCCTGACTTTC
TRBJ2-3	NA	NA	TRBV18	CASSPIPGFTDTQYF	TGTGCCAGCTCACCAATACCAGGCTTCACAGATACGCAGTATTTT
TRBJ2-7	NA	NA	TRBV5-6	CASSHRAAEQYF	TGTGCCAGCAGCCACAGGGCCGCCGAGCAGTACTTC
TRBJ1-5	few	NA	TRBV5-8	CASSKDWEPQHF	TGTGCCAGCAGCAAGGACTGGGAGCCCCAGCATTTT
TRBJ2-5	NA	NA	TRBV6-1	CASSETGGTQYF	TGTGCCAGCAGTGAAACGGGGGGCACCCAGTACTTC
TRBJ2-7	NA	TRBD1	TRBV20-1	CSASSGQGVYEQYF	TGCAGTGCTAGTTCGGGACAGGGGGTATACGAGCAGTACTTC
TRBJ2-3	NA	NA	TRBV14	CASSQSQGRTNTDTQYF	TGTGCCAGCAGCCAGAGTCAGGGAAGGACGAACACAGATACGCAGTATTTT
TRBJ2-7	once	NA	TRBV7-9	CASSLALSQVGEQYF	TGTGCCAGCAGCTTAGCGCTTTCCCAGGTCGGCGAGCAGTACTTC
TRBJ2-5	few	NA	TRBV7-9	CASSPPDRRQETQYF	TGTGCCAGCAGCCCCCCCGACAGGCGCCAAGAGACCCAGTACTTC
TRBJ2-2	NA	NA	TRBV10-1	CASSVGGLSNTGELFF	TGCGCCAGCAGTGTGGGGGGACTTTCGAACACCGGGGAGCTGTTTTTT
TRBJ1-1	once	NA	TRBV6-2/TRBV6-3	CASSFRGETEAFF	TGTGCCAGCAGTTTCAGGGGTGAAACTGAAGCTTTCTTT
TRBJ2-7	NA	NA	TRBV28	CASSLISGSYEQYF	TGTGCCAGCAGTTTAATATCGGGGTCCTACGAGCAGTACTTC
TRBJ2-6	few	NA	TRBV15	CATSRVGRGGWANVLTF	TGTGCCACCAGCAGAGTTGGCAGGGGAGGGTGGGCCAACGTCCTGACTTTC
TRBJ2-7	NA	NA	TRBV24-1	CATSDPSTSPYEQYF	TGTGCCACCAGTGATCCTTCGACATCCCCCTACGAGCAGTACTTC
TRBJ1-6	NA	NA	TRBV5-1	CASSPRAGELSYNSPLHF	TGCGCCAGCAGCCCCCGGGCAGGGGAACTCTCCTATAATTCACCCCTCCACTTT
TRBJ1-2	NA	TRBD1	TRBV3-1/TRBV3-2	CASRQGEGYTF	TGTGCCAGCAGGCAGGGGGAAGGCTACACCTTC
TRBJ2-7	NA	TRBD1	TRBV5-1	CASSLRQGSNYEQYF	TGCGCCAGCAGCTTGCGACAGGGTTCGAACTACGAGCAGTACTTC
TRBJ1-3	once	TRBD1	TRBV5-1	CASSLSGTGGVGNTIYF	TGCGCCAGCAGCCTCTCCGGGACAGGGGGCGTTGGAAACACCATATATTTT
TRBJ2-5	NA	NA	TRBV7-3	CASSSLGRGETQYF	TGTGCCAGCAGCTCTCTAGGGCGGGGAGAGACCCAGTACTTC
TRBJ1-1	NA	TRBD1	TRBV7-2	CASSPRGDSSEAFF	TGTGCCAGCAGCCCAAGAGGGGACAGCTCCGAAGCTTTCTTT
TRBJ2-6	NA	NA	TRBV2	CASRAANVLTF	TGTGCCAGCAGAGCAGCCAACGTCCTGACTTTC
TRBJ2-7	NA	TRBD1	TRBV6-5	CASSWTGGPSYEQYF	TGTGCCAGCAGCTGGACAGGGGGCCCTTCCTACGAGCAGTACTTC
TRBJ1-4	NA	NA	TRBV7-6	CASIDQGGSEKLFF	TGTGCCAGCATCGATCAGGGCGGGAGTGAAAAACTGTTTTTT
TRBJ2-2	NA	TRBD2	TRBV6-6	CASSYGVAGTGELFF	TGTGCCAGCAGTTACGGGGTAGCGGGGACCGGGGAGCTGTTTTTT
TRBJ2-7	NA	TRBD1	TRBV7-2	CASSLGQGALEQYF	TGTGCCAGCAGCTTGGGACAGGGGGCGTTAGAGCAGTACTTC